This TCR beta chain comes out of a study of identical twins (dated by TCRdb to about 2016). For context, the study as a whole: To test whether fetal clonotypes persist, the study used deep sequencing on TCR alpha and beta repertoires from monozygotic twins, unrelated adults of various ages, and cord blood. To rule out contamination, replicate twin experiments were performed at different times with different library preparation protocols. On the study overall, not on this receptor specifically: Abundant cord blood beta clonotypes carried fewer insertions; young adult naive repertoires showed a weaker similar trend, while memory repertoires showed none. Zero-insertion analyses could be partly confounded by invariant T cells such as MAIT and iNKT, though diverse VJ usage argued against such confounding for most clonotypes. Because the same donors could not be followed over many years, the conclusions relied on cross-sectional statistical analysis. In beta out-of-frame sequences, excess twin sharing was weaker, because having fewer shared sequences lowered the signal-to-noise ratio. Compared with coincidental sharing between unrelated individuals, out-of-frame TCR alpha sequences shared between twins showed an excess of sequences with low generation probability. Out-of-frame TCR alpha sharing in monozygotic twins was systematically underestimated by recombination models, whereas sharing between unrelated individuals was in agreement with the recombination models.

CDR1 and CDR2 are drawn from the germline V gene: SGHRS, YFSETQ. The CDR3, from cysteine to phenylalanine, totals 14 residues. The entry retains the CDR3 DNA only, 42 bases that are in frame from base 1. V and J lose 0 bases and 11 bases, and a span of 17 bases separates them. Library preparation used 5' RACE. Sequenced using an Illumina HiSeq 2000. A universal primer binding site was introduced by template switching, and a unique molecular identifier was present in the final cDNA, enabling accurate counting of TCR cDNA molecules. First-strand cDNA for TCR alpha and beta chains was synthesized from specific primers in the conserved constant-segment region. To control for contamination, every cDNA library carried two barcodes: a SMART-Mk sample barcode plus Illumina barcodes. TruSeq adapter sequences along with Illumina sample barcodes were introduced in two successive PCR steps. Sequencing of the TCR alpha and beta cDNA libraries was done on the Illumina HiSeq platform using custom primers. Concerning the study's data processing: MiGEC was used to process raw reads and extract unique molecular identifiers, and MiXCR was used to find CDR3 positions. For each individual, recombination models were inferred using an EM algorithm with the repgenHMM and IGoR tools. The tcR package in R was used for shared clonotype analysis, with sharing normalized by the product of cloneset sizes. Out-of-frame nonproductive sequences were analyzed to study raw recombination free of thymic and clonal selection effects. TCRdb reworked the public reads: Q25 trimming with fastp, MiXCR clone assembly, productive beta chains retained. Every CDR3 protein is listed once, alongside the most common genes and DNA of its rows. The V and J calls were determined by TCRdb, not by the authors. The sample data list 350,000 or so distinct CDR3 sequences, and 12% of these were observed just once. Just over 7% of the sample belongs to the ten largest clones.

Only healthy Caucasian donors were included. Three pairs of female monozygotic twins, all aged about 18 to 29 years, made up the twin cohort. Positive isolation kits from Invitrogen were used to isolate CD4+ and CD8+ T cell populations. In its sample, this clonotype was seen many times. The antigen it binds to is not known. Nothing much larger sits one base from this clone, and base qualities are not available. These data also formed part of another study, on yellow fever vaccine responses in identical twins. Taken from the second paper: The T cell response to vaccination in identical twins was reported by the authors to appear partly convergent and partly personalized. Focusing on identical twins, the study followed the T cell clones that responded to the vaccine, and did so with precision.

The chain employs TRBV5-1 and TRBJ1-1, with the D gene not confidently named. The sequencing input was CD8+ T cells sorted from blood. The clonotype originates from a woman younger than 35 in good health. The encoded CDR3 is CASSLEDRPFEAFF. The nucleotide sequence is TGCGCCAGCAGCTTGGAAGACCGACCGTTTGAGGCTTTCTTT. Full variable domain (CDR3 extended with the reference TRBV5-1 and TRBJ1-1 proteins): KAGVTQTPRYLIKTRGQQVTLSCSPISGHRSVSWYQQTPGQGLQFLFEYFSETQRNKGNFPGRFSGRQFSNSRSEMNVSTLELGDSALYLCASSLEDRPFEAFFGQGTRLTVV.